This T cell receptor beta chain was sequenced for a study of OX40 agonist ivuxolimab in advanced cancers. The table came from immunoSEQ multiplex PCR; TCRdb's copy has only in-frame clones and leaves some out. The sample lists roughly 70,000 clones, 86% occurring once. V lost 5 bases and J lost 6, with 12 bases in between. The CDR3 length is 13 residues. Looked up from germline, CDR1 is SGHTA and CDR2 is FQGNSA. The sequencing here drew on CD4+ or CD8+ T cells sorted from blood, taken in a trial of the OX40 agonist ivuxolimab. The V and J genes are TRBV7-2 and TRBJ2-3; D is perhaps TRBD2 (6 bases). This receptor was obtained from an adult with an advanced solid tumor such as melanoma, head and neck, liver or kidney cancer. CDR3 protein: CASSLRRADTQYF. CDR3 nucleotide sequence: TGTGCCAGCAGCCTCCGGAGGGCCGATACGCAGTATTTT.